Following are 18 T cell receptor beta chains from one sample sequenced in a study of control samples from healthy donors and cancer patients. Assay used: immunoSEQ multiplex PCR; TCRdb lists only in-frame clones, some missing. The sample yields about 82,000 clones, around 94% seen once. Sequencing was done on a sample of blood. These receptors were taken from a woman aged 18 to 35 in good health.

CDR3 DNA sequence: TGTGCCAGCAGTTCCGGACAGACGAACACTGAAGCTTTCTTT. It codes for CASSSGQTNTEAFF. V is TRBV28 and J is TRBJ1-1, with D possibly TRBD1 on 6 matching bases. Germline V lookup: CDR1 MDHEN, CDR2 SYDVKM. Trimming cost V 4 bases and J 1 base, with 10 bases left between them. This CDR3 is built from 14 residues.

In DNA, the CDR3 is TGTGCCATCAGTGACCCAACTAGCGGCAGCACAGATACGCAGTATTTT. This translates into CAISDPTSGSTDTQYF. The rearrangement joins TRBV10-3 to TRBJ2-3, with 8 bases that match TRBD2. Germline-derived CDR1 and CDR2 are ENHRY and SYGVKD. This CDR3 comprises 16 residues. J was trimmed by 0 bases and V by 3 bases; bases with no gene match: 5.

The gene calls are TRBV9 and TRBJ1-3; no clear D. V lost 0 bases to trimming and J lost 1 base, with 2 bases between them. The CDR3 is 13 residues long. Per the germline V gene, CDR1 is SGDLS and CDR2 is YYNGEE. CDR3 loop: CASSVESGNTIYF. The CDR3 DNA follows: TGTGCCAGCAGCGTAGAGTCTGGAAACACCATATATTTT.

The chain carries TRBV4-1 and TRBJ1-2; D is undetermined. Germline V gives CDR1 MGHRA, CDR2 YSYEKL. The CDR3 covers 13 residues. Trimming stripped 3 bases from V and 5 bases from J, with 10 bases between. CDR3 nucleotide sequence: TGCGCCAGCAGCCAGAGGTTAGGGTATGGCTACACCTTC. Translated: CASSQRLGYGYTF.

V usage is TRBV6-1 and J usage is TRBJ1-1; D not certain. With 11 bases removed from V and 1 base from J, the gap between germline ends came to 14 bases. Germline CDR1 and CDR2: MNHNS and SASEGT. The CDR3 is 13 residues long. CDR3 loop: CAVNGVGNTEAFF. The DNA for the CDR3 is TGTGCCGTCAACGGGGTGGGGAACACTGAAGCTTTCTTT.

This chain connects TRBV29-1 to TRBJ2-1; D tentatively reads TRBD1 or TRBD2 (5 bases each). V was clipped by 4 bases and J by 2 bases, with 18 bases between them. CDR1 and CDR2 from the germline V gene are SQVTM and ANQGSEA. The CDR3 length is 16 residues. In DNA, the CDR3 is TGCAGCGTTGTTGGGGACCTAAGTAAGACCTACAATGAGCAGTTCTTC. As protein: CSVVGDLSKTYNEQFF.

The V and J genes are TRBV7-3 and TRBJ2-1, with 13 bases matching TRBD2. The CDR3 has 15 residues. Unmatched junction bases numbered 3, after V lost 4 bases and J lost 6 bases. Looked up from germline, CDR1 is SGHTA and CDR2 is FQGTGA. The CDR3 region has the DNA TGTGCCAGCAGCTCGGGACTAGCGGGGATCAATGAGCAGTTCTTC. Its translation is CASSSGLAGINEQFF.

This clone was detected only a few times. The chain combines TRBV28 with TRBJ2-7, with D unresolved. Trimming shortened V by 6 bases and J by 7 bases, and 13 bases separated the two germline ends. Germline V gives CDR1 MDHEN, CDR2 SYDVKM. The CDR3 length is 12 residues. The CDR3 sequence is CASRSAPREQYF. The CDR3 bases are TGTGCCAGCAGAAGCGCTCCGCGAGAGCAGTACTTC.

The rearrangement links TRBV12-3 or TRBV12-4 to TRBJ2-7; no clear D gene. V lost 1 base to trimming and J lost 6 bases, with 10 bases between them. The CDR3 totals 13 residues. The CDR3: CASSLVGIGEQYF. The CDR3 nucleotides are TGTGCCAGCAGTTTAGTGGGGATTGGCGAGCAGTACTTC.

This clone was seen just once. The V and J genes are TRBV12-3 or TRBV12-4 and TRBJ1-2; D is possibly TRBD1 (6 bases). This CDR3 comprises 13 residues. V lost 4 bases, J lost 13 bases, and 19 bases lay in between. CDR3 loop: CASSSQTKTGPTF. CDR3 nucleotide sequence: TGTGCCAGCAGTTCACAAACAAAGACAGGCCCCACCTTC.

This chain joins TRBV3-1 (or the pseudogene TRBV3-2) and TRBJ2-7; 7 positions match TRBD1. CDR3 length: 12 residues. Losses at the gene ends were 8 bases for V and 0 bases for J; bases not matched to a gene: 1. CDR1 and CDR2 (germline): LGHDT, YNNKEL (reference sequence). The CDR3 nucleotides read TGTGCCAGCGGGGACAGCTCCTACGAGCAGTACTTC. It specifies CASGDSSYEQYF.

This clone occurred once. The rearrangement links TRBV3-1 (or the pseudogene TRBV3-2) to TRBJ2-5; D uncertain. V was shortened by 5 bases and J by 2 bases, with 6 bases between the two germline ends. This CDR3 has 12 amino acids. Looked up from germline, CDR1 is LGHDT and CDR2 is YNNKEL (reference sequence). Here the CDR3 reads CASSYPQETQYF. The CDR3, as DNA: TGTGCCAGCAGCTATCCACAAGAGACCCAGTACTTC.

A single count supports this clone. The rearrangement joins TRBV20-1 to TRBJ2-1; TRBD1 is a possible D gene (6 bases). Trimming shortened V by 3 bases and J by 7 bases, and 16 bases separated the two germline ends. Germline V gene sequence: CDR1 DFQATT, CDR2 SNEGSKA (reference sequence). The CDR3 extends over 14 amino acids. CDR3 sequence reads: CSASITGTPNEQFF. Here the CDR3 DNA reads TGCAGTGCTAGTATTACCGGGACACCTAATGAGCAGTTCTTC.

Notes on this clone: An end of the junction does not agree with germline; a read error may underlie this. The rearrangement uses TRBV7-7 and TRBJ2-7; no firm D call. The CDR3 runs to 15 residues. Germline assignment: CDR1 SSHAT and CDR2 FNYEAQ (reference sequence). CDR3 DNA: TGTGCTAGCAGCTCAAAGCTGGCGCCAGCCTACGAGCAGTACTTC. The encoded protein is CASSSKLAPAYEQYF.

This chain joins TRBV13 and TRBJ2-3; 12 nucleotides match TRBD2. The CDR3 runs to 16 residues. J gave up 5 bases and V 2 bases, and 5 bases lay outside the gene matches. Per the germline V gene, CDR1 is PRHDT and CDR2 is FYEKMQ (reference sequence). The CDR3 DNA is TGTGCCAGCAGCTTACTAGCGGGGGGGCCCCAAGATACGCAGTATTTT. Protein product: CASSLLAGGPQDTQYF.

This clone appeared once. The chain combines TRBV21-1 with TRBJ2-3; TRBD2, the table's D call, was not compared with the DNA. TRBV21-1 is assigned pseudogene status. The CDR3 is 18 amino acids. CDR3 in DNA: TGTGCCAGCAGCAAAGGTTTTGGGGGAGGGCTTCGCACAGATACGCAGTATTTT. This codes for CASSKGFGGGLRTDTQYF.

The chain carries TRBV4-2 and TRBJ2-7, with D perhaps matching TRBD2 (6 bases). Trimming removed 0 bases from V and 0 bases from J, with 12 bases in between. The CDR3 loop spans 16 amino acids. Germline lookup yields CDR1 LGHNA and CDR2 YNFKEQ. The CDR3 region has the DNA TGTGCCAGCAGCCAAGAATCCGGGACTCCCTCCTACGAGCAGTACTTC. Protein product: CASSQESGTPSYEQYF.

This clone was counted a single time. CDR3 in amino acids: CASRIRDRALSFF. In DNA form, the CDR3 reads TGTGCCAGCAGAATCCGGGACAGGGCTTTATCTTTCTTT. The chain uses TRBV28 and TRBJ1-1, with 9 bases fitting TRBD1. Per the germline V gene, CDR1 is MDHEN and CDR2 is SYDVKM. CDR3 length: 13 amino acids. Trimming took 6 bases from V and 12 from J; bases not matched to a gene: 11.